These 8 T cell receptor beta chains were all obtained from the same sample, sequenced in a study of response to subunit inactivated influenza vaccine. TCRdb reanalysed the RT-PCR reads using MiXCR and keeps one entry per CDR3 protein. The sample consists of roughly 630,000 distinct CDR3 sequences, approximately 15% of them appearing once. The sample consisted of PBMCs from blood, taken less than 15 days before vaccination. The receptors were gathered from a man between 50 and 59 years old who received an inactivated influenza vaccine.

This clonotype was counted many times. The CDR3 loop is CASSFRQETQYF. The CDR3, as DNA: TGTGCCAGCAGTTTTCGGCAAGAGACCCAGTACTTC. The J gene is TRBJ2-5, the V gene TRBV12-3 or TRBV12-4; D is uncertain. The CDR3 length is 12 residues. Trimming shortened V by 3 bases and J by 2 bases, and 4 bases separated the two germline ends.

V gene TRBV18 combines with J gene TRBJ2-3; D gene unclear. The CDR3 has 14 amino acids. CDR1 KGHSH and CDR2 LQKENI come from the germline V gene. The V end was cut by 3 bases, the J end by 6 bases, with 13 bases between. CDR3 nucleotides: TGTGCCAGCTCACCCCCCTCTTCTACGGATACGCAGTATTTT. Protein: CASSPPSSTDTQYF.

V is TRBV4-3 and J is TRBJ2-2, with D uncertain. Germline V CDR1 and CDR2: LGHNA, YSLEER. Trimming stripped 6 bases from V and 6 bases from J, with 17 bases between. This CDR3 is 15 amino acids long. Here the CDR3 reads CASSQWAGYAGELFF. CDR3 bases: TGCGCCAGCAGTCAATGGGCCGGATACGCCGGGGAGCTGTTTTTT.

This clonotype has more than one count but fewer than ten. V and J are TRBV4-3 and TRBJ2-1; a possible D gene is TRBD1 (6 bases). From germline, CDR1 is LGHNA and CDR2 YSLEER. Trimming removed 0 bases from V and 7 bases from J, with 16 bases in between. CDR3 length equals 16 residues. The DNA for the CDR3 is TGCGCCAGCAGCCAAGACACGGCCAGGGGAGCAAATGAGCAGTTCTTC. It specifies CASSQDTARGANEQFF.

Concerning this clonotype: A much larger clone is a single base away; this may be a read error. The chain joins TRBV3-1 to TRBJ2-7; no firm D call. CDR3 length: 14 residues. Germline CDR1 is LGHDT and CDR2 is YNNKEL (reference sequence). Between the trimmed V and J ends, which lost 1 base and 5 bases, there was a span of 12 bases. The chain's CDR3 is CASSQGRRSHEQYF. DNA of the CDR3: TGTGCCAGCAGCCAAGGCCGGAGATCCCACGAGCAGTACTTC.

The chain links TRBV5-6 to TRBJ1-3; D ambiguous. Trimming shortened V by 0 bases and J by 1 base, and 11 bases separated the two germline ends. Germline V CDR1 and CDR2: SGHDT, YYEEEE. The CDR3 spans 16 residues. In DNA, the CDR3 is TGTGCCAGCAGCTTGGGTCGACCCCTTTCTGGAAACACCATATATTTT. It specifies CASSLGRPLSGNTIYF.

The chain uses TRBV20-1 and TRBJ1-1; D ambiguous. From germline, CDR1 is DFQATT and CDR2 SNEGSKA (reference sequence). This CDR3 has 13 amino acids. V was trimmed by 0 bases and J by 2 bases, leaving 7 bases between them. The CDR3 DNA is TGCAGTGCTAGAGATCGGACTAACACTGAAGCTTTCTTT. As protein: CSARDRTNTEAFF.

This clonotype occurred a few times. The chain joins TRBV5-1 to TRBJ2-5; TRBD1 is a possible D gene (6 bases). The CDR3 contains 14 residues. Trimming removed 2 bases from V and 4 bases from J, with 12 bases in between. CDR1 SGHRS and CDR2 YFSETQ come from the germline V gene. The CDR3 DNA reads as TGCGCCAGCAGCTTCGTCAGGGGCTCAGAGACCCAGTACTTC. It encodes CASSFVRGSETQYF.